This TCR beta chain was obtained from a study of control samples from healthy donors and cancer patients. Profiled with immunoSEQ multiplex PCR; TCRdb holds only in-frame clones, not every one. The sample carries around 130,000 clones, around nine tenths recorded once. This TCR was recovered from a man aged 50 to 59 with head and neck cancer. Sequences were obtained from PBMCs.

CDR3: CASSQYGSLRLNSPLHF. In nucleotides, the CDR3 is TGTGCCAGCAGCCAATACGGATCCTTAAGGCTGAATTCACCCCTCCACTTT. The V call is TRBV3-1 (or the pseudogene TRBV3-2), the J call TRBJ1-6, with D hard to call. CDR1 is LGHDT and CDR2 is YNNKEL in the germline V gene (reference sequence). Trimming stripped 2 bases from V and 7 bases from J, with 18 bases between. This CDR3 region has 17 residues.